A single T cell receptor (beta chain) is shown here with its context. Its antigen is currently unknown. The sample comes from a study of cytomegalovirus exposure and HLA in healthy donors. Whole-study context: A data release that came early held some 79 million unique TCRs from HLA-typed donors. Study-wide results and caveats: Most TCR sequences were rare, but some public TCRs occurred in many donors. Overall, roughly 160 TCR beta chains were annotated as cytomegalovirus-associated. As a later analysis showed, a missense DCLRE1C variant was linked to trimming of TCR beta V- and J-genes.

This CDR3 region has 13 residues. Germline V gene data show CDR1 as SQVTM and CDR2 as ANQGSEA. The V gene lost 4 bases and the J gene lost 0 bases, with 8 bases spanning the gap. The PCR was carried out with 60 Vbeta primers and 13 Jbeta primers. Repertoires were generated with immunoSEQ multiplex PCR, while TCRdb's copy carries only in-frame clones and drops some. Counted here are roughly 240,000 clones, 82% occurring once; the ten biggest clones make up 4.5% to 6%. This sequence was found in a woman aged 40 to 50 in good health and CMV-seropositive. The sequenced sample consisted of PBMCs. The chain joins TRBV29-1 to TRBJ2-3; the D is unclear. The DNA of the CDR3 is TGCAGCGTTGGAACAGCTAGCACAGATACGCAGTATTTT. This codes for CSVGTASTDTQYF.